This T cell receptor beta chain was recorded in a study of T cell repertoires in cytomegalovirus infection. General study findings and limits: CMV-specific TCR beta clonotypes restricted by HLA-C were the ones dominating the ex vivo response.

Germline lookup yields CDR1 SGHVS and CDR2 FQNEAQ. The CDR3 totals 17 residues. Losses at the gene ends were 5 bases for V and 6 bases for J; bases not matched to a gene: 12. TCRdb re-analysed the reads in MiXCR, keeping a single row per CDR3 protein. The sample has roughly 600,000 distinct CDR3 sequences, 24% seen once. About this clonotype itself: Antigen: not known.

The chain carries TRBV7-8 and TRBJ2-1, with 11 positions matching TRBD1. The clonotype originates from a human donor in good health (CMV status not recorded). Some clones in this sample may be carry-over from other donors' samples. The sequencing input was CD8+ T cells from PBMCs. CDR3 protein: CASSLSRGQGGFNEQFF. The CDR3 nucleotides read TGTGCCAGCAGCCTCTCAAGGGGACAGGGGGGTTTCAATGAGCAGTTCTTC.